The 5 T cell receptor beta chains below were found in one sample sequenced in a study of Ad26.COV2.S vaccination and SARS-CoV-2 variants (dated by TCRdb to the early 2020s). The treatment or condition tag for this specimen amounts to: some 20 received Ad26.COV2.S at low or high dose, single or two shots; about five received placebo; per-sample allocation not given. For vaccine and placebo recipients, repertoires were sequenced using samples collected on day 63 after the first injection. The method was the immunoSEQ multiplex PCR assay. As stored in TCRdb, this immuneACCESS dataset retains in-frame rearrangements with V and J assigned. A fraction of the clones does not appear; measured against another copy, unresolved V genes explain less than half of the discrepancy, and the remainder lacks a known reason. The sample table holds about 350,000 clones, of which more than 75% were seen once. Clones ranked in the top ten supply about 3.5% of the sample.

The material was peripheral blood, obtained in a trial of Ad26.COV2.S vaccine versus placebo. Source of these receptors: a person between 18 and 65 years old who received the Ad26.COV2.S COVID-19 vaccine or a placebo.

The chain joins TRBV6-2 or TRBV6-3 to TRBJ2-5; D unresolved. The CDR3 sequence is 14 residues long. V dropped 5 bases and J dropped 2 bases, with 12 bases sitting between them. The V gene's germline CDR1 is MNHEY and CDR2 SVGEGT. The CDR3 bases are TGTGCCAGCAGTCACGGAGTCCGACAAGAGACCCAGTACTTC. Its translation: CASSHGVRQETQYF.

This clone was found once. This chain uses TRBV24-1 with TRBJ2-6; 15 nucleotides agree with TRBD2. The V gene end was trimmed by 7 bases and the J gene end by 1 base; junction bases not matched to a gene: 4. This CDR3 spans 18 amino acids. The germline gives CDR1 KGHDR, CDR2 SFDVKD. The chain's CDR3 is CATSPGLAGGSGANVLTF. For the CDR3, the DNA is TGTGCCACCAGCCCGGGACTAGCGGGGGGATCTGGGGCCAACGTCCTGACTTTC.

The DNA of the CDR3 is TGCGCCAGCAGCCAAGAGCGAACACCCGGGACTAGCGGGGTGAGGCAAGAGACCCAGTACTTC. Its translation: CASSQERTPGTSGVRQETQYF. This sequence joins TRBV4-3 and TRBJ2-5; 13 bases are a match to TRBD2. The CDR3 totals 21 residues. The germline V gene encodes CDR1 LGHNA and CDR2 YSLEER. Germline trimming cut 0 bases from V and 2 bases from J; bases unmatched to any gene: 15.

The chain's CDR3 is CVRSLGDRYEQYF. CDR3 bases: TGTGTCAGAAGCTTGGGCGACCGCTACGAGCAGTACTTC. The chain joins TRBV7-5 to TRBJ2-7; TRBD1 is the table's D call and was not checked against the DNA. TRBV7-5 is described as a pseudogene. The CDR3 covers 13 residues.

This clone has a handful of counts. The CDR3 spells CATSWTVGKNTEAFF. DNA for the CDR3: TGTGCCACCAGCTGGACGGTTGGTAAGAACACTGAAGCTTTCTTT. The chain combines TRBV15 with TRBJ1-1; no clear D. The germline V gene has CDR1 LNHNV and CDR2 YYDKDF (reference sequence). The V end was cut by 5 bases, the J end by 1 base, with 14 bases between. The CDR3 has 15 amino acids.